This is a list of T cell receptor beta chains from one sample in a study of cytomegalovirus exposure and HLA in healthy donors. Here immunoSEQ multiplex PCR was the method, and the copy in TCRdb shows in-frame clones only, minus some. The sample consists of approximately 74,000 clones, roughly 64% of them appearing once. The sample was PBMCs. These TCRs come from a man under 40 in good health and CMV-seropositive. CDR3s include the opening cysteine and the closing phenylalanine or tryptophan.

CDR3 protein	CDR3 length	V gene	J gene
CASSYGANYGYTF	13	TRBV6-6	TRBJ1-2
CASSGGDSPTGEQYF	15	TRBV5-1	TRBJ2-7
CASSLGTGNTGELFF	15	TRBV7-7	TRBJ2-2
CASSETQGAEKLFF	14	TRBV5-4	TRBJ1-4
CASSLHRGLSYEQYF	15	TRBV28	TRBJ2-7
CASSLGLAETQYF	13	TRBV11-1	TRBJ2-5
CASSLDLTEAFF	12	TRBV11-2	TRBJ1-1
CASSLARGQSQNTEAFF	17	TRBV5-6	TRBJ1-1
CASSRGLLETNEKLFF	16	TRBV7-9	TRBJ1-4
CASSIIGQGANEKLFF	16	TRBV19	TRBJ1-4
CASSARTIAGGTPPYNEQFF	20	TRBV5-4	TRBJ2-1
CASSDTAYEQYF	12	TRBV9	TRBJ2-7
CASSPRTGGGTGELFF	16	TRBV7-9	TRBJ2-2
CASSLASGNYEQYF	14	TRBV6-5	TRBJ2-7
CASSFFGTQYF	11	TRBV27	TRBJ2-5
CASSSQDREKLFF	13	TRBV11-2	TRBJ1-4
CASSYTGSTLYGYTF	15	TRBV6-5	TRBJ1-2
CASSLGLGELFF	12	TRBV28	TRBJ2-2
CASRSTQGNTEAFF	14	TRBV28	TRBJ1-1
CASNFAGASQPQHF	14	TRBV27	TRBJ1-5
CASSRLPTNEKLFF	14	TRBV4-2	TRBJ1-4
CASSFYRQGLNQPQHF	16	TRBV28	TRBJ1-5
CASSELDSPADTQYF	15	TRBV6-1	TRBJ2-3
CASSLDRGEQFF	12	TRBV11-2	TRBJ2-1
CSVGSSAEAFF	11	TRBV29-1	TRBJ1-1
CASGLYYEQYF	11	TRBV12-5	TRBJ2-7
CASTPTGGGELFF	13	TRBV6-4	TRBJ2-2
CASSDFRGSYEQYF	14	TRBV25-1	TRBJ2-7
CASSGHEFSGANVLTF	16	TRBV6-1	TRBJ2-6
CAWTLGLTDTQYF	13	TRBV30	TRBJ2-3
CASSSDREATDTQYF	15	TRBV11-3	TRBJ2-3
CASSASGDYNEQFF	14	TRBV6-5	TRBJ2-1
CASSLTGQGESQYF	14	TRBV5-1	TRBJ2-5
CASKLVQGVDEQFF	14	TRBV6-1	TRBJ2-1
CAWSGGGLGAGPNQPQHF	18	TRBV30	TRBJ1-5
CASSPRVSGANVLTF	15	TRBV27	TRBJ2-6
CASSSNDRVAQHF	13	TRBV7-9	TRBJ1-5
CASTRDWPDEQFF	13	TRBV28	TRBJ2-1
CASSQAFRAGAYEQYF	16	TRBV14	TRBJ2-7
CASSRDRGYETQYF	14	TRBV6-1	TRBJ2-5
CASSQVAGSTDTQYF	15	TRBV14	TRBJ2-3
CASSSFAGDSYNEQFF	16	TRBV7-7	TRBJ2-1
CASSPSRGSTDTQYF	15	TRBV9	TRBJ2-3
CASSFSRGPYEQYF	14	TRBV27	TRBJ2-7
CASSLVAGRGDTQYF	15	TRBV7-6	TRBJ2-3
CASKVWASSNQPQHF	15	TRBV27	TRBJ1-5
CTSSARDRVPEAFF	14	TRBV1	TRBJ1-1
CASRGTSTDTQYF	13	TRBV28	TRBJ2-3
CASSPWTSGTYSYEQYF	17	TRBV7-8	TRBJ2-7